These 6 T cell receptor beta chains were sequenced from one sample in a study of blood T cells in healthy people across ages. Sample-barcoded 5' priming and a J-beta primer mix drove a second PCR of roughly 6 to 12 cycles. TCRdb reprocessed the 5' RACE reads with MiXCR, giving one entry per CDR3 protein. The sample carries about 1.5 million distinct CDR3 sequences, approximately 39% recorded once. The sequencing sample was made of blood. Every receptor here comes from a woman younger than 35 in good health.

This clonotype was observed a few times. This chain connects TRBV9 to TRBJ2-3; 11 bases align to TRBD2. V shed 2 bases, J shed 6 bases, and the junction held 5 bases outside the gene matches. The CDR3 extends over 15 amino acids. Germline CDR1 and CDR2: SGDLS and YYNGEE. CDR3 DNA: TGTGCCAGCAGCGTGGCTAGCGGGAGGTACGATACGCAGTATTTT. Protein product: CASSVASGRYDTQYF.

The count of this clonotype is one. The chain couples TRBV24-1 to TRBJ2-7; D is perhaps TRBD1 or TRBD2 (5 bases each). V was cut by 0 bases and J by 7 bases, with 9 bases left in between. CDR1 and CDR2 from the germline V gene are KGHDR and SFDVKD. The CDR3 loop spans 13 amino acids. CDR3 sequence: CATSDLWGYEQYF. The CDR3 nucleotides are TGTGCCACCAGTGATTTGTGGGGGTATGAGCAGTACTTC.

The V gene is TRBV7-2, the J gene TRBJ2-3; D unresolved. Deletions cut 0 bases from V and 1 base from J, with 8 bases between. Germline values: CDR1 SGHTA, CDR2 FQGNSA. This CDR3 is built from 15 residues. This CDR3 reads CASSLAHSRTDTQYF. CDR3 sequence (DNA): TGTGCCAGCAGCTTAGCGCACAGCCGCACAGATACGCAGTATTTT.

The chain is built from TRBV5-1 and TRBJ1-3; D not resolved. Trimming stripped 2 bases from V and 0 bases from J, with 18 bases between. Germline V gene data show CDR1 as SGHRS and CDR2 as YFSETQ. CDR3 size: 18 residues. The CDR3 protein is CASSFSDGRLYSGNTIYF. The CDR3 DNA follows: TGCGCCAGCAGCTTTAGCGACGGACGGCTATACTCTGGAAACACCATATATTTT. The variable domain in full, with the rest retrieved from reference TRBV5-1 and TRBJ1-3, is KAGVTQTPRYLIKTRGQQVTLSCSPISGHRSVSWYQQTPGQGLQFLFEYFSETQRNKGNFPGRFSGRQFSNSRSEMNVSTLELGDSALYLCASSFSDGRLYSGNTIYFGEGSWLTVV.

The V gene is TRBV3-1, the J gene TRBJ2-4, with 7 bases that match TRBD1. This CDR3 has 12 residues. Looked up from germline, CDR1 is LGHDT and CDR2 is YNNKEL (reference sequence). V gave up 4 bases and J gave up 15 bases; unmatched junction bases: 9. The CDR3 nucleotides read TGTGCCAGCAGCCCCCAGGGACAGTGGCGGTACTTC. This gives the protein CASSPQGQWRYF. Variable domain in full (rest from reference TRBV3-1 and TRBJ2-4): DTAVSQTPKYLVTQMGNDKSIKCEQNLGHDTMYWYKQDSKKFLKIMFSYNNKELIINETVPNRFSPKSPDKAHLNLHINSLELGDSAVYFCASSPQGQWRYFGAGTRLSVL.

The chain carries TRBV3-1 and TRBJ1-1, with TRBD1 matching over 9 bases. The CDR3 covers 14 residues. The ends lost 5 bases at V and 6 bases at J; junction bases unmatched: 7. The germline V gene encodes CDR1 LGHDT and CDR2 YNNKEL (reference sequence). The CDR3 bases are TGTGCCAGCAGCACGAGGGACAGGGCCTCTGAAGCTTTCTTT. Protein sequence: CASSTRDRASEAFF.